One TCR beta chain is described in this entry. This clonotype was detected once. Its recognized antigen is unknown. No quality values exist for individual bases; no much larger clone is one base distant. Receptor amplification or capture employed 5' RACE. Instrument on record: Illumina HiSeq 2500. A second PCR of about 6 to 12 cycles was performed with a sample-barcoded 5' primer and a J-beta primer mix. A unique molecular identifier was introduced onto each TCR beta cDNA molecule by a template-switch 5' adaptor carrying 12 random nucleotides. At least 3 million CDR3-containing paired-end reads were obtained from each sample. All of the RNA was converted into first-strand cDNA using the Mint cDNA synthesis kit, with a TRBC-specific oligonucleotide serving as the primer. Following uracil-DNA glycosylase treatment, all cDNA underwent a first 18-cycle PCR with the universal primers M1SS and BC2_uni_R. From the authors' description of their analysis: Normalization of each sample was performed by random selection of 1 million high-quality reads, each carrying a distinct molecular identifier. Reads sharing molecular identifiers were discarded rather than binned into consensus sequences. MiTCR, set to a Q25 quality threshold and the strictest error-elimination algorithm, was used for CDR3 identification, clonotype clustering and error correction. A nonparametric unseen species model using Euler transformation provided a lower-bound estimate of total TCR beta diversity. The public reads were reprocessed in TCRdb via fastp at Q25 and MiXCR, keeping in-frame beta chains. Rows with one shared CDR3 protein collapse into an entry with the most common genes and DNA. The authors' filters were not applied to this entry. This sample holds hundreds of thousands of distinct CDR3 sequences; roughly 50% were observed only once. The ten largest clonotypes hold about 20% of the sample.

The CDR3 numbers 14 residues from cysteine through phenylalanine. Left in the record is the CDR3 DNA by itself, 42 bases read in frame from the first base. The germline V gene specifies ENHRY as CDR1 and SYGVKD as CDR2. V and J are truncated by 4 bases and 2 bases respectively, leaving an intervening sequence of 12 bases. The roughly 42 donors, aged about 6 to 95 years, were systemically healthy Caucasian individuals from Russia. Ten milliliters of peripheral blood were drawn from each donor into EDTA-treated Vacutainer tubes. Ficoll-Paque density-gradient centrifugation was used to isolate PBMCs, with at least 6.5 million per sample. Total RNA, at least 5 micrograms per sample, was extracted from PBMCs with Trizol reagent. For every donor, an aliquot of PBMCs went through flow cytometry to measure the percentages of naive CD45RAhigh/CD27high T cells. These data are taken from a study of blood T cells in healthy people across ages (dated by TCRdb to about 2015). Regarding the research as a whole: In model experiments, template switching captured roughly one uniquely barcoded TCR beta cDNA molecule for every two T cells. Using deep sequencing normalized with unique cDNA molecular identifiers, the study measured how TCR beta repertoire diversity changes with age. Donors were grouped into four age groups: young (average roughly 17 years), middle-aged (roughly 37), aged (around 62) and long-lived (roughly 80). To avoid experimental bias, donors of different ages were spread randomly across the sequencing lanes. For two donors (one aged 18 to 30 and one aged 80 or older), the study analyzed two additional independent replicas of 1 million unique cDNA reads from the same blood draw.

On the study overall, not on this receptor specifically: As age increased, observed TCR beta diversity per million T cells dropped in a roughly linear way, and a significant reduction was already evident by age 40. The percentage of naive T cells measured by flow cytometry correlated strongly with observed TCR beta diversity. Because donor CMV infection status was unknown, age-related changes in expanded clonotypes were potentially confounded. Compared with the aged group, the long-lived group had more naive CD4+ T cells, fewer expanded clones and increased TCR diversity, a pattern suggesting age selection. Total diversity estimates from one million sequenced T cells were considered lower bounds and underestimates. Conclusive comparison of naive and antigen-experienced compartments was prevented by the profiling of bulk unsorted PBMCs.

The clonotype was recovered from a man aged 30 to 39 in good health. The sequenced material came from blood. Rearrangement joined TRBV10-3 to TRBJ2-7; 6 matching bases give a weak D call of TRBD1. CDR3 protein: CAISGSGVTYEQYF. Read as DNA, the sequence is TGTGCCATCAGTGGTTCAGGGGTAACCTACGAGCAGTACTTC.